Listed here are 15 T cell receptor beta chains from one sample, sequenced in a study of blood T cell repertoires in COVID-19. Using immunoSEQ multiplex PCR, the repertoire was profiled, and TCRdb retains in-frame clones only, with some absent. The table includes 110,000 to 150,000 clones, about 90% detected once. Input material: peripheral blood. These receptors were obtained from a woman aged 45-60 years with acute or convalescent COVID-19.

J is TRBJ2-1 and V is TRBV12-5; a possible D gene is TRBD1 (6 bases). V gave up 6 bases and J gave up 3 bases, with 12 bases separating them. Germline CDR1 LGHNT, CDR2 FRNRAP. This CDR3 contains 14 residues. CDR3 in DNA: TGTGCTAGTGGCGATGAACAGGGCTACAATGAGCAGTTCTTC. Translated: CASGDEQGYNEQFF.

The V call is TRBV15, the J call TRBJ1-4, with D possibly being TRBD1 (6 bases). CDR1 LNHNV and CDR2 YYDKDF come from the germline V gene (reference sequence). Trimming removed 6 bases at V and 6 bases at J, with 17 bases between. The CDR3 loop spans 15 amino acids. The CDR3 nucleotides are TGTGCCACCAGGCTCGGGGACACCTGGGATGAAAAACTGTTTTTT. As protein: CATRLGDTWDEKLFF.

CDR3 nucleotides: TGTGCCACATGCAAGGGGCAAATTGGGTACGAGCAGTACTTC. Residues: CATCKGQIGYEQYF. The J gene is TRBJ2-7, the V gene TRBV19; D is perhaps TRBD1 (5 bases). The CDR3 is made up of 14 amino acids. Trimming cost V 10 bases and J 4 bases, with 20 bases left between them. The V gene's germline CDR1 is LNHDA and CDR2 SQIVND (reference sequence).

This chain connects TRBV7-9 to TRBJ2-1; the D is unclear. The CDR3 extends over 15 amino acids. Germline loops: CDR1 SEHNR, CDR2 FQNEAQ (reference sequence). V was trimmed by 7 bases and J by 0 bases, leaving 13 bases between them. The CDR3: CASISTGYSYNEQFF. In nucleotides, the CDR3 is TGTGCCAGCATTTCTACCGGGTACTCCTACAATGAGCAGTTCTTC. Combining the CDR3 with reference TRBV7-9 and TRBJ2-1 gives the whole variable domain DTGVSQNPRHKITKRGQNVTFRCDPISEHNRLYWYRQTLGQGPEFLTYFQNEAQLEKSRLLSDRFSAERPKGSFSTLEIQRTEQGDSAMYLCASISTGYSYNEQFFGPGTRLTVL.

The chain employs TRBV9 and TRBJ2-1; a possible D gene is TRBD2 (6 bases). CDR1 is SGDLS and CDR2 is YYNGEE in the germline V gene. Trimming shortened V by 4 bases and J by 7 bases, and 12 bases separated the two germline ends. The CDR3 contains 13 residues. The CDR3 sequence: CASSPGTPNEQFF. The DNA for the CDR3 is TGTGCCAGCAGCCCCGGGACTCCAAATGAGCAGTTCTTC.

The V gene is TRBV6-6, the J gene TRBJ2-1, with 10 bases matching TRBD2. With V trimmed by 5 bases and J by 6 bases, 10 bases remained unmatched. The germline gives CDR1 MNHNY, CDR2 SVGAGI (reference sequence). The CDR3 is 16 residues long. The CDR3 DNA follows: TGTGCCAGCAGTCCACAGCGGGGGGGCTTGGGCAATGAGCAGTTCTTC. Protein product: CASSPQRGGLGNEQFF.

This clone came up a few times. The rearrangement links TRBV6-5 to TRBJ1-5, with 11 bases matching TRBD1. J was trimmed by 6 bases and V by 7 bases; bases with no gene match: 8. The CDR3 totals 15 residues. Germline CDR1 is MNHEY and CDR2 is SVGAGI. This CDR3 is CASNLRDRGGQPQHF. The CDR3 coding sequence is TGTGCCAGCAATTTAAGGGACAGGGGGGGTCAGCCCCAGCATTTT.

The chain uses TRBV5-6 and TRBJ2-2, with 10 bases fitting TRBD2. CDR3 length: 17 residues. V trimming: 0 bases; J trimming: 4 bases; junction bases outside the gene matches: 6. The germline gives CDR1 SGHDT, CDR2 YYEEEE. CDR3 coding DNA: TGTGCCAGCAGCTTGGTGCTAGCGGGAGTTGGCACCGGGGAGCTGTTTTTT. Translating it yields CASSLVLAGVGTGELFF.

The chain uses TRBV30 and TRBJ1-1; D gene unclear. The CDR3 is made up of 15 amino acids. Germline loops: CDR1 GTSNPN, CDR2 SVGIG (reference sequence). V was cut by 3 bases and J by 1 base, with 15 bases left in between. This CDR3 reads CAWRFGLEGNTEAFF. For the CDR3, the DNA is TGTGCCTGGAGATTCGGGTTAGAAGGGAACACTGAAGCTTTCTTT.

The genes are TRBV7-9 and TRBJ1-2, with D tentatively TRBD1 (5 bases). Germline V lookup: CDR1 SEHNR, CDR2 FQNEAQ (reference sequence). The CDR3 spans 16 residues. V was cut by 6 bases and J by 6 bases, with 23 bases left in between. The CDR3, as DNA: TGTGCCAGCAGACCTAATCCCGTGACAGCAGGTCATGGCTACACCTTC. Translated: CASRPNPVTAGHGYTF.

The rearrangement links TRBV11-2 to TRBJ2-7, with D possibly being TRBD1 (6 bases). The V end lost 8 bases, the J end lost 3 bases, and 17 bases lay between the germline ends. CDR1 is SGHAT, CDR2 FQNNGV, per germline. The CDR3 sequence is 14 residues long. The CDR3 DNA sequence: TGTGCCAGCGCAGGGGAACGGGGACGCTACGAGCAGTACTTC. Protein product: CASAGERGRYEQYF.

This clone was seen once. CDR3 sequence: CATSNSFYEQYF. As DNA, the CDR3 is TGTGCCACCTCCAACTCCTTCTACGAGCAGTACTTC. This chain connects TRBV7-9 to TRBJ2-7, with D uncertain. The CDR3 consists of 12 residues. V lost 10 bases to trimming and J lost 3 bases, with 13 bases between them. CDR1 is SEHNR and CDR2 is FQNEAQ in the germline V gene (reference sequence).

The chain recombines TRBV3-1 (or the pseudogene TRBV3-2) with TRBJ1-1; D possibly corresponds to TRBD1 (5 bases). Between the trimmed V and J ends, which lost 6 bases and 8 bases, there was a span of 13 bases. Germline-derived CDR1 and CDR2 are LGHDT and YNNKEL (reference sequence). The CDR3 is made up of 12 amino acids. Here the CDR3 DNA reads TGTGCCAGCAGACAGGACCGAAGAGAAGCTTTCTTT. Translation gives CASRQDRREAFF.

This chain joins TRBV7-3 and TRBJ2-7; 8 bases agree with TRBD2. Germline assignment: CDR1 SGHTA and CDR2 FQGTGA. The CDR3 contains 14 residues. The ends lost 3 bases at V and 4 bases at J; junction bases unmatched: 5. The CDR3 reads CASSLSGTSYEQYF. CDR3 nucleotide sequence: TGTGCCAGCAGCTTGTCCGGGACTAGTTACGAGCAGTACTTC.

This clone was seen only once. A read error is likely, as this CDR3 ends without the conserved phenylalanine or tryptophan. The limits of the CDR3 on the DNA are not certain, so only TCRdb's listed CDR3 is given. V is TRBV12-2 and J is TRBJ1-1; the listed D gene, TRBD1, was not tested against the DNA. TRBV12-2 is deemed a pseudogene. Termini included, the CDR3 measures 13 amino acids. This CDR3 reads CASRRQGAGPSLS.